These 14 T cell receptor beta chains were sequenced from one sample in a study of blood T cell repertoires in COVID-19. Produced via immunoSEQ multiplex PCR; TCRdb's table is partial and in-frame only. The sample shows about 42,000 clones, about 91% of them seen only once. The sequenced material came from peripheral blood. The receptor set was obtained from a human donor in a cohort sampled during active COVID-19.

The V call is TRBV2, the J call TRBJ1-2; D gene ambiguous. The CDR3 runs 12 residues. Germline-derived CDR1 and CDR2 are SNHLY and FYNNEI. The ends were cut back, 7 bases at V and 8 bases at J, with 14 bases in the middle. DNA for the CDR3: TGTGCCAGCAAGGAGGATCGGGTAGGCTACACCTTC. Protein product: CASKEDRVGYTF.

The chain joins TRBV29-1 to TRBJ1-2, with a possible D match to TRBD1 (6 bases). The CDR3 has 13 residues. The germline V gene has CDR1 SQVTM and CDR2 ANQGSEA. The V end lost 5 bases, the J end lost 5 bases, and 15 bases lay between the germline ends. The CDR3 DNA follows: TGCAGCGTTACAAGAGAGGGGGTATATGGCTACACCTTC. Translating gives CSVTREGVYGYTF. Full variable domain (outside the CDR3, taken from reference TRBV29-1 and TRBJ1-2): SAVISQKPSRDICQRGTSLTIQCQVDSQVTMMFWYRQQPGQSLTLIATANQGSEATYESGFVIDKFPISRPNLTFSTLTVSNMSPEDSSIYLCSVTREGVYGYTFGSGTRLTVV.

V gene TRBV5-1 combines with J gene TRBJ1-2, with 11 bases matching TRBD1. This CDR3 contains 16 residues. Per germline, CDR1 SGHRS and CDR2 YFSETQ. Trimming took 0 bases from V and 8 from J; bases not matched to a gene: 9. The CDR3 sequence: CASSLESGQGAWGYTF. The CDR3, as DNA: TGCGCCAGCAGCTTGGAATCCGGACAGGGGGCTTGGGGCTACACCTTC. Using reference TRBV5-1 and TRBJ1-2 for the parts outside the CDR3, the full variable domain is KAGVTQTPRYLIKTRGQQVTLSCSPISGHRSVSWYQQTPGQGLQFLFEYFSETQRNKGNFPGRFSGRQFSNSRSEMNVSTLELGDSALYLCASSLESGQGAWGYTFGSGTRLTVV.

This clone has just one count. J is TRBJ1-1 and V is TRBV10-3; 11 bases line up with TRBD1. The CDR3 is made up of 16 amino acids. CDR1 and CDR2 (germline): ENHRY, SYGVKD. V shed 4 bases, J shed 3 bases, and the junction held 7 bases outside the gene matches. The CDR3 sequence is CAISVGTGGFDTEAFF. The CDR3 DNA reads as TGTGCCATCAGTGTCGGGACAGGGGGTTTCGACACTGAAGCTTTCTTT.

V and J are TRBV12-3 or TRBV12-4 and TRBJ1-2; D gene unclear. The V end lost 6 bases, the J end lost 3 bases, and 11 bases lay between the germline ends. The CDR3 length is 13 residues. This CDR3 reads CASSLTTYYGYTF. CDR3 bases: TGTGCCAGCAGCCTGACAACTTACTATGGCTACACCTTC.

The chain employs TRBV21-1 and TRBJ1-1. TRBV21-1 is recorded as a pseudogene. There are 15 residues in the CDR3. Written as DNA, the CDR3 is TGTGCCAGCTCCCCCACCCCAGGGAGGAGAACTGAAGCTTTCTTT. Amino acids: CASSPTPGRRTEAFF.

The chain's CDR3 is CASSRQGARTEAFF. CDR3 bases: TGTGCCAGCAGCCGACAGGGGGCGAGGACTGAAGCTTTCTTT. The gene calls are TRBV3-1 (or the pseudogene TRBV3-2) and TRBJ1-1, with 10 bases aligning to TRBD1. The V gene's germline CDR1 is LGHDT and CDR2 YNNKEL (reference sequence). CDR3 size: 14 residues. J was trimmed by 5 bases and V by 4 bases; bases with no gene match: 4.

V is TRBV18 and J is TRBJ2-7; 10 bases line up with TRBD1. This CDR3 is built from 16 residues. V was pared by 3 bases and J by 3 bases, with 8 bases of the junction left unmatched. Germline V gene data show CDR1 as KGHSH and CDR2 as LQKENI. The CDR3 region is CASSPRGQGSSYEQYF. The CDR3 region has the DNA TGTGCCAGCTCACCCCGGGGACAGGGGTCGAGCTACGAGCAGTACTTC.

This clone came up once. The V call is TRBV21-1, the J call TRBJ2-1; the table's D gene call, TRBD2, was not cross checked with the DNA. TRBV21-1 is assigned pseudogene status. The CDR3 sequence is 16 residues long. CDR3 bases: TGTGCCAGCAGCAAAGTTGGAGGGACGCCATACAATGAGCAGTTCTTC. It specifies CASSKVGGTPYNEQFF.

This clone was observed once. The CDR3 loop reads CASSLQQGDNSPLHF. CDR3 nucleotides: TGCGCCAGCAGCCTTCAACAGGGAGACAATTCACCCCTCCACTTT. This chain connects TRBV5-1 to TRBJ1-6, with D possibly TRBD1 on 6 matching bases. The V and J ends lost 4 bases and 7 bases respectively, with 15 bases between them. The CDR3 covers 15 residues. Germline V CDR1 and CDR2: SGHRS, YFSETQ.

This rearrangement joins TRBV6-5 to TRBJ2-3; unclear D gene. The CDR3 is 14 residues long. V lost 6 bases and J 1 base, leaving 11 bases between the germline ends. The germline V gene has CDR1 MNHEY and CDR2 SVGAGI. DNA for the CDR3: TGTGCCAGCAGCTTACTACTACGCACAGATACGCAGTATTTT. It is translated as CASSLLLRTDTQYF.

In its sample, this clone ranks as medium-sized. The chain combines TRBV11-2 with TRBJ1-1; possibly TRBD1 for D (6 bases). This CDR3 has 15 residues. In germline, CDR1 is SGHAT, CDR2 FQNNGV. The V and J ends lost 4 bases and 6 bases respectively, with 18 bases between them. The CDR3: CASSSGPKGGSEAFF. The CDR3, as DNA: TGTGCCAGCAGCTCGGGACCAAAAGGGGGATCTGAAGCTTTCTTT.

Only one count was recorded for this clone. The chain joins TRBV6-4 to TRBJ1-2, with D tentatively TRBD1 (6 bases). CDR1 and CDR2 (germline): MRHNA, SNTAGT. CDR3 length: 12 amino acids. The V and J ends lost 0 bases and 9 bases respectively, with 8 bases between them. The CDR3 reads CASSDSQGRYTF. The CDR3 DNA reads TGTGCCAGCAGTGACTCCCAGGGGCGCTACACCTTC.

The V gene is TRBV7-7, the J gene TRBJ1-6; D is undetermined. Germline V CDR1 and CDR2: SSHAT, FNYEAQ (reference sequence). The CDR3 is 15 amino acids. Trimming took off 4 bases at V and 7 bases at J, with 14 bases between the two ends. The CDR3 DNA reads TGTGCCAGCAGCTCCCCCGGGTCTCTCAATTCACCCCTCCACTTT. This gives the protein CASSSPGSLNSPLHF.